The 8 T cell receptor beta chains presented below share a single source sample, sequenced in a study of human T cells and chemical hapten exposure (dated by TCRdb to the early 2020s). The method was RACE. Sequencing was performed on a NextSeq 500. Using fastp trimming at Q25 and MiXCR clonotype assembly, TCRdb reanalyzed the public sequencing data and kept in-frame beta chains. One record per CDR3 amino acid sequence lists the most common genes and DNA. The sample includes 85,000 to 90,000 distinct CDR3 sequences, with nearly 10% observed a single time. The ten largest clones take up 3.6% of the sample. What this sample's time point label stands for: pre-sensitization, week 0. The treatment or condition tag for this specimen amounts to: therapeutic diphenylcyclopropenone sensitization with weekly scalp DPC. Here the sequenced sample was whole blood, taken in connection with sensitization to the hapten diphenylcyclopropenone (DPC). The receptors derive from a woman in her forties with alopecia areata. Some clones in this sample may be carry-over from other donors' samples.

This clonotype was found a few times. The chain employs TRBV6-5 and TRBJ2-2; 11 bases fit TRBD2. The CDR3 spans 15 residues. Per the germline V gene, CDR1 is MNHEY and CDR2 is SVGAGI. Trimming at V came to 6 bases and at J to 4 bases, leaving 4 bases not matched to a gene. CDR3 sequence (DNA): TGTGCCAGCAGGCCACTAGCGGGGGCCACCGGGGAGCTGTTTTTT. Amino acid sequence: CASRPLAGATGELFF.

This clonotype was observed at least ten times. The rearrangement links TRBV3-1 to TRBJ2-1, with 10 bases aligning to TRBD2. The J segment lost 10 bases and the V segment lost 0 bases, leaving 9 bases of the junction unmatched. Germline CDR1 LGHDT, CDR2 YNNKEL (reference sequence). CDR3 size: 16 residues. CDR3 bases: TGTGCCAGCAGCCAAGAGCCAGCGGGGGGGCTAAGGGAGCAGTTCTTC. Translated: CASSQEPAGGLREQFF.

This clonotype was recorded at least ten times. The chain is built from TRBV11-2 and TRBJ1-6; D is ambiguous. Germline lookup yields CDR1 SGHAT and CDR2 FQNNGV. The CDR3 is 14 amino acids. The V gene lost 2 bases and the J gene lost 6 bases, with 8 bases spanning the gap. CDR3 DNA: TGTGCCAGCAGCTTACCGGGTCGTAATTCACCCCTCCACTTT. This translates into CASSLPGRNSPLHF.

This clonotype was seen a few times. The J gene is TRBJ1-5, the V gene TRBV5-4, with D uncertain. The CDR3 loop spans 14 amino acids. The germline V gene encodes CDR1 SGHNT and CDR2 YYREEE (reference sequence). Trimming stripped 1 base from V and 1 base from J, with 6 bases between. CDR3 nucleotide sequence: TGTGCCAGCAGCTTGTGGGGAAGCAATCAGCCCCAGCATTTT. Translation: CASSLWGSNQPQHF.

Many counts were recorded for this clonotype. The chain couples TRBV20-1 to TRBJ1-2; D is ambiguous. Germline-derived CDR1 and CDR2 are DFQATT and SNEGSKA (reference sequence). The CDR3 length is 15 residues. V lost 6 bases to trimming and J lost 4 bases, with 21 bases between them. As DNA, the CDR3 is TGCAGTGCCAACCGACGGTCACCTGGGGTCTATGGCTACACCTTC. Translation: CSANRRSPGVYGYTF.

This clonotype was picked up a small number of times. The CDR3 DNA follows: TGTGCCAGCAGCCAACGGGGACAGGGGTCTTCACCCCTCCACTTT. This codes for CASSQRGQGSSPLHF. This chain connects TRBV14 to TRBJ1-6; 10 nucleotides match TRBD1. The germline gives CDR1 SGHDN, CDR2 FVKESK. V was pared by 2 bases and J by 9 bases, with 4 bases of the junction left unmatched. The CDR3 runs 15 residues. Full variable domain (missing parts from reference TRBV14 and TRBJ1-6): EAGVTQFPSHSVIEKGQTVTLRCDPISGHDNLYWYRRVMGKEIKFLLHFVKESKQDESGMPNNRFLAERTGGTYSTLKVQPAELEDSGVYFCASSQRGQGSSPLHFGNGTRLTVT.

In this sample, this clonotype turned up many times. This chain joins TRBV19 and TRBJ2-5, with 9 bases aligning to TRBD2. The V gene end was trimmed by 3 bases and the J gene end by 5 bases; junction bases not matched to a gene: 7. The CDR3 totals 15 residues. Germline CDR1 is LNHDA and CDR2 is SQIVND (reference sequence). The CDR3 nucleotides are TGTGCCAGTAGTATCGTGACTAGCGGAGGGGAGACCCAGTACTTC. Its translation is CASSIVTSGGETQYF.

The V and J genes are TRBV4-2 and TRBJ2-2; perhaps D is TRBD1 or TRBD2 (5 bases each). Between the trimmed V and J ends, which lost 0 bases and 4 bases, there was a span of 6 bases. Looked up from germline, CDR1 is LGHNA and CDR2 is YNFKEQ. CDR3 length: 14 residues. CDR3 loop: CASSQDGGTGELFF. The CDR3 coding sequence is TGTGCCAGCAGCCAAGATGGGGGCACCGGGGAGCTGTTTTTT.